A selection of T cell receptor beta chains follows, all from one sample in a study of post-analysis software for immune sequencing data. From the PCR reads, TCRdb called clonotypes with MiXCR, one entry per CDR3 protein. The profile shows hundreds of thousands of distinct CDR3 sequences, around 53% of them singletons. The sample taken for sequencing was blood. These receptors originate from a girl aged 5 to 17 with multiple sclerosis. Both conserved end residues are part of each CDR3. The D gene is left open where the match is weak. Only some rows state a clone size, as once, few, many or a class for expanded clones.

CDR3 protein,CDR3 DNA,J gene,V gene,clone size,D gene
CSAAGRLAGGRGEQFF,TGCAGTGCTGCCGGGCGACTAGCGGGCGGTCGTGGTGAGCAGTTCTTC,TRBJ2-1,TRBV20-1,NA,TRBD2
CASSVSSAFYHEQFF,TGTGCCAGCAGCGTTTCTAGCGCGTTTTACCATGAGCAGTTCTTC,TRBJ2-1,TRBV7-9,few,NA
CSARSFRTSGRYEQYF,TGCAGTGCTAGGAGCTTCCGGACTAGCGGGAGATACGAGCAGTACTTC,TRBJ2-7,TRBV20-1,NA,TRBD2
CASSLKGYTF,TGTGCCAGCAGTTTGAAGGGCTACACCTTC,TRBJ1-2,TRBV12-3/TRBV12-4,NA,NA
CSVGTGGRSYGYTF,TGCAGCGTTGGGACAGGGGGTAGGAGCTATGGCTACACCTTC,TRBJ1-2,TRBV29-1,NA,TRBD1
CATSSAGTGDRDEQFF,TGTGCCACCAGTTCCGCCGGGACAGGGGACAGGGATGAGCAGTTCTTC,TRBJ2-1,TRBV24-1,NA,TRBD1
CASSLRTSGITYNEQFF,TGCGCCAGCAGCTTGCGGACTAGCGGGATCACCTACAATGAGCAGTTCTTC,TRBJ2-1,TRBV5-1,NA,TRBD2
CASSPTLSSARGLGEQFF,TGTGCCAGCAGCCCTACCCTCTCTAGTGCTAGGGGCCTCGGTGAGCAGTTCTTC,TRBJ2-1,TRBV7-3,NA,NA
CASSSRSANYEQYF,TGCGCCAGCAGCTCGCGAAGTGCCAACTACGAGCAGTACTTC,TRBJ2-7,TRBV4-1,NA,NA
CASSDPGGGTYEQYF,TGTGCCAGCAGTGACCCAGGAGGGGGAACCTACGAGCAGTACTTC,TRBJ2-7,TRBV2,NA,NA
CASSFVPPQETQYF,TGTGCCAGCAGCTTTGTACCCCCGCAGGAGACCCAGTACTTC,TRBJ2-5,TRBV7-9,NA,NA
CASSFRGQIDNEQFF,TGTGCCAGCAGTTTCCGGGGACAGATAGACAATGAGCAGTTCTTC,TRBJ2-1,TRBV27,few,TRBD1
CASSQGEGGYEQYF,TGTGCCAGCAGCCAAGGTGAAGGGGGATACGAGCAGTACTTC,TRBJ2-7,TRBV4-2,NA,NA
CASSLVVLNYGYTF,TGTGCCAGCAGTCTAGTTGTACTTAACTATGGCTACACCTTC,TRBJ1-2,TRBV12-3/TRBV12-4,NA,NA
CSVASGGLNNEQFF,TGCAGCGTGGCCTCGGGGGGCCTTAACAATGAGCAGTTCTTC,TRBJ2-1,TRBV29-1,NA,NA
CASSVVSGSFYNEQFF,TGTGCCAGCAGCGTAGTTAGCGGGAGTTTTTACAATGAGCAGTTCTTC,TRBJ2-1,TRBV9,NA,TRBD2
CSVFSGNSYEQYF,TGCAGCGTTTTCTCCGGGAACTCCTACGAGCAGTACTTC,TRBJ2-7,TRBV29-1,NA,NA